This T cell receptor beta chain was found in a study of T-cell reconstitution after alpha-beta-depleted transplantation in children. The study, taken as a whole, reports: Diversity and T-cell counts at one year after transplant derived mostly from new T cells. For some patients, TCRbeta diversity was high at day 60 because of recipient T cells and thymic progenitors that survived.

On this clonotype: Its matching antigen is unknown.

TCRbeta library preparation incorporated unique molecular identifiers. TCRdb recomputed calls from the PCR reads with MiXCR, one row per CDR3 protein. The sample shows 500,000 to 750,000 distinct CDR3 sequences, 25% to 30% of them seen only once. This CDR3 has 16 residues. The germline gives CDR1 SGHKS, CDR2 YYEKEE (reference sequence). V lost 4 bases to trimming and J lost 4 bases, with 18 bases between them. The V gene is TRBV5-5, the J gene TRBJ2-1, with a tentative D call TRBD1 (7 bases). Here the sequenced sample was PBMCs, taken before TCRalphabeta/CD19-depleted stem cell transplant. The TCR sequence derives from a boy under two years old with Wiskott-Aldrich syndrome, due to receive a stem cell transplant. For the CDR3, the DNA is TGTGCCAGCAGCCCCTCAGGGGGAGGTAGATACAATGAGCAGTTCTTC. Its protein product is CASSPSGGGRYNEQFF.